This T cell receptor (beta chain) was profiled in a study of beta chain features in type 1 diabetes. Study overall: Investigators examined roughly 99,000,000 sorted cells across all samples.

The isolated RNA, all of it, was reverse transcribed, so expressed TCRB transcripts were what got sequenced. Using immunoSEQ multiplex PCR, the repertoire was profiled, and TCRdb retains in-frame clones only, with some absent. The profile shows approximately 730,000 clones, around 15% of them singletons. Notes on the study in general: For Type 1 diabetes patients, all four CD4+ subsets carried TCRB CDR3s that were moderately but significantly shorter. For patients, the naive, central memory and Treg TCRB repertoires appeared more alike than for healthy donors.

Notes on this clone: The target antigen is unknown.

The sample taken for sequencing was naive CD4+ T cells from blood. The sequence derives from a man between 18 and 29 years old with type 1 diabetes.

In nucleotides, the CDR3 is TGTGCTAGTGGCCCCCTCGGGACGTCCTACGAGCAGTACTTC. The encoded protein is CASGPLGTSYEQYF. The genes are TRBV12-5 and TRBJ2-7, with D perhaps given as TRBD1 or TRBD2 (5 bases each). Trimming removed 6 bases at V and 1 base at J, with 13 bases between. The CDR3 has 14 amino acids. Germline CDR1 LGHNT, CDR2 FRNRAP.